Listed here is a single TCR beta chain. TCRdb's copy holds only in-frame clones and misses some; the assay was immunoSEQ multiplex PCR. Of about 270,000 clones listed, around 90% were seen once; the top ten hold 2.5% to 3.5%. This sample is drawn from a study of blood T cell repertoires in COVID-19. Germline CDR1 and CDR2: MDHEN and SYDVKM. This CDR3 contains 14 residues. The junction had 13 bases not matched to a gene; V was cut back by 10 bases and J by 8 bases. The sequenced sample consisted of PBMCs or T cells enriched from blood (not recorded which). The chain carries TRBV28 and TRBJ1-1; TRBD1 agrees at 10 bases. The sequence derives from a woman in her 50s who had recovered from COVID-19. CDR3 DNA sequence: TGTGCCATCGGGAGGGGACAGGGGCCTAGGGAAGCTTTCTTT. This translates into CAIGRGQGPREAFF.